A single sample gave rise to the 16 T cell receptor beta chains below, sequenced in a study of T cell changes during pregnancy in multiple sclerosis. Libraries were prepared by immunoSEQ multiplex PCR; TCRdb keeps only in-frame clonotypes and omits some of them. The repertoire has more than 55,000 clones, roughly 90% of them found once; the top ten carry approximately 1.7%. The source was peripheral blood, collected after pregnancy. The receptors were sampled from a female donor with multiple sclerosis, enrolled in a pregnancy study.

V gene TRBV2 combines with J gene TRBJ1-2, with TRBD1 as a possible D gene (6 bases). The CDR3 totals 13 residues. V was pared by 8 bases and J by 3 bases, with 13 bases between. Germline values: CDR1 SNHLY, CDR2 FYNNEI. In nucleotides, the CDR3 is TGTGCCAGCGGTCAGGGGACCGACTATGGCTACACCTTC. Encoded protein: CASGQGTDYGYTF.

As DNA, the CDR3 is TGTGCCAGCAGCTTAGTTCAGGGGGCGGACGAGCAGTACTTC. This codes for CASSLVQGADEQYF. The chain combines TRBV13 with TRBJ2-7; 8 bases match TRBD1. CDR3 length: 14 residues. Germline trimming cut 1 base from V and 5 bases from J; bases unmatched to any gene: 4. From germline, CDR1 is PRHDT and CDR2 FYEKMQ (reference sequence).

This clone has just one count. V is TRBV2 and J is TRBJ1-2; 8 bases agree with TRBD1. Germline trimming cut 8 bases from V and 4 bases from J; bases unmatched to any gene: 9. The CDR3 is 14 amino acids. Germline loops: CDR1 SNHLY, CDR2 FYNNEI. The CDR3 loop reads CASSGQGASYGYTF. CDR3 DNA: TGTGCCAGCTCAGGGCAGGGGGCAAGCTATGGCTACACCTTC.

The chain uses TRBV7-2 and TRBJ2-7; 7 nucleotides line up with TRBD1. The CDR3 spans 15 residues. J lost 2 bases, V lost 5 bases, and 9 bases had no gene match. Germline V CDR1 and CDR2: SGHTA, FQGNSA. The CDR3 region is CASSRTGTAAYEQYF. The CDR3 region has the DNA TGTGCCAGCAGCCGAACCGGGACAGCGGCCTACGAGCAGTACTTC. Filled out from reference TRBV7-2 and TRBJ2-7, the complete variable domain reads GAGVSQSPSNKVTEKGKDVELRCDPISGHTALYWYRQSLGQGLEFLIYFQGNSAPDKSGLPSDRFSAERTGGSVSTLTIQRTQQEDSAVYLCASSRTGTAAYEQYFGPGTRLTVT.

CDR3 in amino acids: CASSLAGHSYGYTF. The DNA of the CDR3 is TGTGCCAGCAGCTTAGCCGGACACAGCTATGGCTACACCTTC. This chain joins TRBV7-9 and TRBJ1-2, with D perhaps TRBD1 (5 bases). From germline, CDR1 is SEHNR and CDR2 FQNEAQ (reference sequence). The CDR3 runs to 14 residues. Trimming removed 0 bases from V and 4 bases from J, with 9 bases in between.

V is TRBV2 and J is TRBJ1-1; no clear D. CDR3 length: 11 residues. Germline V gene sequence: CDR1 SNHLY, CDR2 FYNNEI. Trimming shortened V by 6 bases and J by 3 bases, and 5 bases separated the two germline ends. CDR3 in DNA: TGTGCCAGCAGCGTTTACACTGAAGCTTTCTTT. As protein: CASSVYTEAFF.

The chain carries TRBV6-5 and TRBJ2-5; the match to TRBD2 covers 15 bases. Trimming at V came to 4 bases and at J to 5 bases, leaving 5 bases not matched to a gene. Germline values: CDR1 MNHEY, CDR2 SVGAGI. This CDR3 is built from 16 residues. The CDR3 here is CASSFSGTSGGETQYF. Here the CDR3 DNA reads TGTGCCAGCAGTTTTTCCGGGACTAGCGGGGGGGAGACCCAGTACTTC.

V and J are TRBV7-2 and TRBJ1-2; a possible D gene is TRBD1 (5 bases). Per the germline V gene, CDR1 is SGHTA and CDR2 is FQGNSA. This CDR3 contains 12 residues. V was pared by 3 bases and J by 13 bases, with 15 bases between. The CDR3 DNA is TGTGCCAGCAGCTTCCTCGGACAAGCCCTCACCTTC. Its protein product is CASSFLGQALTF. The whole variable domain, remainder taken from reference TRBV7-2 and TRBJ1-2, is GAGVSQSPSNKVTEKGKDVELRCDPISGHTALYWYRQSLGQGLEFLIYFQGNSAPDKSGLPSDRFSAERTGGSVSTLTIQRTQQEDSAVYLCASSFLGQALTFGSGTRLTVV.

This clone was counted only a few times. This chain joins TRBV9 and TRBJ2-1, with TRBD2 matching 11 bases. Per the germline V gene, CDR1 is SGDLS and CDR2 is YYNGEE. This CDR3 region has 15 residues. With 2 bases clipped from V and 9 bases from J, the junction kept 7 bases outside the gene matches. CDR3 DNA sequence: TGTGCCAGCAGCGTGGGGACTAGCGGAAGAAGTGAGCAGTTCTTC. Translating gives CASSVGTSGRSEQFF.

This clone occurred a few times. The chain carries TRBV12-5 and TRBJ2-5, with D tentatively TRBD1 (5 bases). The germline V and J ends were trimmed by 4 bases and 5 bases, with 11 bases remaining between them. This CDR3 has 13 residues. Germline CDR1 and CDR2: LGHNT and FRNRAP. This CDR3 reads CASGSPPGETQYF. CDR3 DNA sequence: TGTGCTAGTGGTTCCCCCCCAGGGGAGACCCAGTACTTC.

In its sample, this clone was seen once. The CDR3 region is CATGTPPFSYEQYF. Written as DNA, the CDR3 is TGTGCCACCGGGACACCACCTTTCTCCTACGAGCAGTACTTC. The rearrangement joins TRBV6-6 to TRBJ2-7, with a weak D call TRBD1 (6 bases). The CDR3 has 14 amino acids. Trimming cost V 10 bases and J 0 bases, with 16 bases left between them. Germline lookup yields CDR1 MNHNY and CDR2 SVGAGI (reference sequence).

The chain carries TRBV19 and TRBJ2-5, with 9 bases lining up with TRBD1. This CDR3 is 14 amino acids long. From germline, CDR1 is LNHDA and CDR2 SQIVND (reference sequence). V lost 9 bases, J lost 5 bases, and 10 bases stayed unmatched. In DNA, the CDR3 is TGTGCCAGCTCGCCGGGACAGGGATGGGAGACCCAGTACTTC. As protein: CASSPGQGWETQYF.

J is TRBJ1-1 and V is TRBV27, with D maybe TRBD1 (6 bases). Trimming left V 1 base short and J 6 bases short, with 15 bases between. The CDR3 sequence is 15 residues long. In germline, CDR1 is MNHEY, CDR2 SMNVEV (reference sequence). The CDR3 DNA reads TGTGCCAGCAGTTTATTCAGGGGTCTGGTTTCTGAAGCTTTCTTT. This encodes CASSLFRGLVSEAFF.

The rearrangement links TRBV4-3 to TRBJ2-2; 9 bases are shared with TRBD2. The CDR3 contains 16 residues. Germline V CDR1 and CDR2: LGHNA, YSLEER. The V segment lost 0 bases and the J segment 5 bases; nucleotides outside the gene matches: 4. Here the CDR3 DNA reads TGCGCCAGCAGCCAAGAAGCGGGGGGAGATACCGGGGAGCTGTTTTTT. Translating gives CASSQEAGGDTGELFF.

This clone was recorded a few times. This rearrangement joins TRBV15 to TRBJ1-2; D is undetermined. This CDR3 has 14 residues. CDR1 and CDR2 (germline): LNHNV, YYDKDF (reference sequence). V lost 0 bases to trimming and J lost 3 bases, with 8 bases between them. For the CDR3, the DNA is TGTGCCACCAGCAGAGATAGGAGGGACTATGGCTACACCTTC. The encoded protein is CATSRDRRDYGYTF.

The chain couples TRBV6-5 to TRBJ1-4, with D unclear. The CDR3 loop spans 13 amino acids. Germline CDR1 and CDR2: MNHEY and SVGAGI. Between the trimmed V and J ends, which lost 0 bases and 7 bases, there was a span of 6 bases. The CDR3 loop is CASSYSPSEKLFF. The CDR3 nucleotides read TGTGCCAGCAGTTACTCGCCCAGTGAAAAACTGTTTTTT.